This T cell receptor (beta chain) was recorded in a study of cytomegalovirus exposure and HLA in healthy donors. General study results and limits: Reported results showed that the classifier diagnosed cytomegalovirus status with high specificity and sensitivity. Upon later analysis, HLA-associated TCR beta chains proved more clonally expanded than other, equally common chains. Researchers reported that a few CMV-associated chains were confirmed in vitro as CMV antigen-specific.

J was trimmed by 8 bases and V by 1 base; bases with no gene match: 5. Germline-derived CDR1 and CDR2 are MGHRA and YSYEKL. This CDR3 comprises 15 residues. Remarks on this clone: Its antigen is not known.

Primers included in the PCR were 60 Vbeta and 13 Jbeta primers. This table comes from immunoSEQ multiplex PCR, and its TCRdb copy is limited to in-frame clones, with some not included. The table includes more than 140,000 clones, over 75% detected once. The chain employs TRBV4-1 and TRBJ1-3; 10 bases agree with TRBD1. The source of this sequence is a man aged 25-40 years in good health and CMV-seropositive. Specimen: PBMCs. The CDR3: CASSQADRGEDTIYF. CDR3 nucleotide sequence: TGCGCCAGCAGCCAAGCGGACAGGGGGGAGGACACCATATATTTT.